This T cell receptor beta chain was identified in a study of identical twins. Points from the study as a whole: Invariant populations such as MAIT and iNKT cells could partly muddle zero-insertion analyses.

This clonotype was seen ten or more times. Its antigen is unidentified. TCRdb itself ran the 5' RACE reads through MiXCR, one entry per CDR3 protein. In the table there are some 96,000 distinct CDR3 sequences, 4.5% to 6.5% of which are singletons. The V and J ends lost 6 bases and 13 bases, in that order; junction bases with no gene match: 12. The CDR3 loop spans 13 amino acids. The J gene is TRBJ2-1, the V gene TRBV12-3 or TRBV12-4; 7 bases map to TRBD2. The clonotype comes from a woman aged 50 to 60 in good health. The sequencing input was memory T cells sorted from blood. This CDR3 is CASSETPGTNQFF. The CDR3 DNA reads TGTGCCAGCAGCGAAACCCCCGGGACTAATCAGTTCTTC.